This TCR beta chain was sequenced in a study of blood T cell repertoires in COVID-19. Clones were read by immunoSEQ multiplex PCR, and TCRdb kept only the in-frame ones, dropping some. The table lists some 130,000 clones, around 89% of them singletons. Germline CDR1 reads MGHRA; CDR2 reads YSYEKL. V was pared by 4 bases and J by 4 bases, with 3 bases of the junction left unmatched. This CDR3 spans 14 amino acids. This clone was counted a single time. Input material: peripheral blood. The V gene is TRBV4-1, the J gene TRBJ2-3; 9 bases match TRBD1. The receptor was derived from a man aged 60 to 75 with COVID-19, enrolled during active disease. The CDR3 region is CASSPRTGADTQYF. Here the CDR3 DNA reads TGCGCCAGCAGCCCGAGGACAGGGGCAGATACGCAGTATTTT.